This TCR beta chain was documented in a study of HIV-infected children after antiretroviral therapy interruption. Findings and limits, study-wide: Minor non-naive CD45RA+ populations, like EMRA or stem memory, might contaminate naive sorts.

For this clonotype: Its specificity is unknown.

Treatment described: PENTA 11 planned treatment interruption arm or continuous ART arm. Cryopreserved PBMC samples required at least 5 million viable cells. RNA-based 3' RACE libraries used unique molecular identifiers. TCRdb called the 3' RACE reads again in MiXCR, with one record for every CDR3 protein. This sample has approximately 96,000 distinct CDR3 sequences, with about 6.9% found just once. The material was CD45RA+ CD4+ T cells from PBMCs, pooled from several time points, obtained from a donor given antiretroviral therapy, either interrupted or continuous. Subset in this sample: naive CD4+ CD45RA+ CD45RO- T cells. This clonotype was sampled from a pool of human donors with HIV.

The CDR3 region is CASSPERVGYGYTF. CDR3 nucleotides: TGTGCCAGCAGCCCCGAGCGGGTTGGCTATGGCTACACCTTC. The chain is built from TRBV7-9 and TRBJ1-2; D is undetermined. Germline lookup yields CDR1 SEHNR and CDR2 FQNEAQ (reference sequence). V was shortened by 5 bases and J by 4 bases, with 14 bases between the two germline ends. The CDR3 sequence is 14 residues long.